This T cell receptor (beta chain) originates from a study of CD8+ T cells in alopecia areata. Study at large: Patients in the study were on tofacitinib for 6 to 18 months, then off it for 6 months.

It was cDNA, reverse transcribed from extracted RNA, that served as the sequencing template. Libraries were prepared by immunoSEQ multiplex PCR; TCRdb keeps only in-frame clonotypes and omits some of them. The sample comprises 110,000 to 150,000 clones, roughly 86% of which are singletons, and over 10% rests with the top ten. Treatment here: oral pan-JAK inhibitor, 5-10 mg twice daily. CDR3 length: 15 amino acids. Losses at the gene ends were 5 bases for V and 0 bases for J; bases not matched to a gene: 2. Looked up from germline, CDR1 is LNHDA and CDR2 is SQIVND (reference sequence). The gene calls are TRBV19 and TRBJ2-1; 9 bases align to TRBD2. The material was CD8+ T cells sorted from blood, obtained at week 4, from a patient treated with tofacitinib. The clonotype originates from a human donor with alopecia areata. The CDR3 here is CASSFSGSSYNEQFF. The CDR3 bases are TGTGCCAGTAGTTTTAGCGGGAGCTCCTACAATGAGCAGTTCTTC.